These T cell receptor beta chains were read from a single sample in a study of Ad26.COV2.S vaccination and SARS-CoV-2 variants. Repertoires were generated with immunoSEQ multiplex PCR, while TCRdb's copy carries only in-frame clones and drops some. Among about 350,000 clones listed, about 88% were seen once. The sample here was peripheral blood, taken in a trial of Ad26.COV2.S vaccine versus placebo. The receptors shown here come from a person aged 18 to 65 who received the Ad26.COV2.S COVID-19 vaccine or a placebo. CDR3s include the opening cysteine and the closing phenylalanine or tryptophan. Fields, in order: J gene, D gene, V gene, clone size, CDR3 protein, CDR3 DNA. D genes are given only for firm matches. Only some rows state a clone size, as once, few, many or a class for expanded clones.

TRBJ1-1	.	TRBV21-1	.	CASSTPEGTGGRDTEAFF	TGTGCCAGCAGCACACCTGAAGGGACAGGGGGAAGGGACACTGAAGCTTTCTTT
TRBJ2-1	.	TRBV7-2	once	CASSLEGRGLGEQFF	TGTGCCAGCAGCTTAGAGGGCAGGGGACTGGGAGAGCAGTTCTTC
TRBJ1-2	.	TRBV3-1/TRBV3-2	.	CASSFLDSGYFSF	TGTGCCAGCAGCTTTCTAGACAGCGGTTACTTCTCCTTC
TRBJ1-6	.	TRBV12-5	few	CASGLVTGSSYNSPLHF	TGTGCTAGTGGTTTGGTAACCGGGAGCTCCTATAATTCACCCCTCCACTTT
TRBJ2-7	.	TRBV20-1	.	CSARLIYEQYF	TGCAGTGCTAGACTAATCTACGAGCAGTACTTC
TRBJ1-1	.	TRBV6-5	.	CASRPTMNTEAFF	TGTGCCAGCAGACCAACAATGAACACTGAAGCTTTCTTT
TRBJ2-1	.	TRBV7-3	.	CASSPAGNEQFF	TGTGCCAGCAGCCCCGCGGGTAATGAGCAGTTCTTC
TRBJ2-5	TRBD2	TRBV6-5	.	CASSYGRAGGWETQYF	TGTGCCAGCAGTTACGGCCGAGCGGGAGGGTGGGAGACCCAGTACTTC
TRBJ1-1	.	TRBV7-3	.	CASSLGAGNLGGEAFF	TGTGCCAGCAGCCTCGGGGCTGGGAACTTGGGCGGTGAAGCTTTCTTT
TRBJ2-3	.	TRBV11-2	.	CASTVLPLSTDTQYF	TGTGCCAGCACCGTACTACCCCTTAGCACAGATACGCAGTATTTT
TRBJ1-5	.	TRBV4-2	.	CASSQEARRPQHF	TGTGCCAGCAGCCAAGAAGCCCGGAGACCCCAGCATTTT
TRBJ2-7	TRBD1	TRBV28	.	CASSLNQYRGEQYF	TGTGCCAGCAGTTTAAATCAGTACAGGGGAGAGCAGTACTTC
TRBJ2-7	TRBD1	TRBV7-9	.	CASSLNRGFTGTDYEQYF	TGTGCCAGCAGCTTGAACAGGGGATTTACCGGGACAGATTACGAGCAGTACTTC
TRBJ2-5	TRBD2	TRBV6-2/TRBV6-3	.	CASSYSGTSGETQYF	TGTGCCAGCAGTTACTCCGGGACTAGCGGAGAGACCCAGTACTTC
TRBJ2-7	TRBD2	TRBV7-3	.	CASSPPRAGAYEQYF	TGTGCCAGCAGCCCGCCCCGGGCGGGAGCCTACGAGCAGTACTTC
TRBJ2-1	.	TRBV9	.	CASSVDTSAYNEQFF	TGTGCCAGCAGCGTAGATACGTCAGCCTACAATGAGCAGTTCTTC
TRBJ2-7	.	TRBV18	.	CASSPSRTYEQYF	TGTGCCAGCTCCCCAAGTCGAACCTACGAGCAGTACTTC
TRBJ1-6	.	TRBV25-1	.	CASSDRGHLNSPLHF	TGTGCCAGCAGTGATAGGGGACACCTTAATTCACCCCTCCACTTT
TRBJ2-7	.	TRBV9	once	CASRGQNSYEQYF	TGTGCCAGCAGAGGACAGAACTCCTACGAGCAGTACTTC
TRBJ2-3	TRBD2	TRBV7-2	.	CASSLAERGGGDTQYF	TGTGCCAGCAGCTTAGCGGAGCGGGGGGGTGGAGATACGCAGTATTTT
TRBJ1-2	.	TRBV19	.	CASSIPGANYGYTF	TGTGCCAGTAGTATCCCGGGAGCTAACTATGGCTACACCTTC
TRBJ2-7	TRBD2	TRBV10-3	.	CAIRLAGDYEQYF	TGTGCCATCCGACTAGCGGGAGACTACGAGCAGTACTTC
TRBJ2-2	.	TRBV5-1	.	CASSSSGRGTGELFF	TGCGCCAGCAGCTCTTCGGGAAGGGGCACCGGGGAGCTGTTTTTT
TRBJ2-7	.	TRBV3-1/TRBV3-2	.	CASSQDLRIRGEQYF	TGTGCCAGCAGCCAAGATCTAAGGATTCGCGGGGAGCAGTACTTC
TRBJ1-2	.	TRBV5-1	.	CASSPGVNYGYTF	TGCGCCAGCAGCCCAGGGGTAAACTATGGCTACACCTTC
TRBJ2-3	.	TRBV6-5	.	CASSKKTDTQYF	TGTGCCAGCAGTAAAAAAACAGATACGCAGTATTTT
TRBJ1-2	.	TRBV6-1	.	CASSEEAQGGYTF	TGTGCCAGCAGTGAAGAGGCTCAGGGGGGCTACACCTTC
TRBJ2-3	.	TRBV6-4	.	CASRNPARELLKGDTQYF	TGTGCCAGCAGAAACCCAGCCCGGGAGCTCCTAAAGGGGGATACGCAGTATTTT
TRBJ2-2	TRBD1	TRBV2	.	CASSEHRGSGELFF	TGTGCCAGCAGTGAGCACAGGGGGAGCGGGGAGCTGTTTTTT